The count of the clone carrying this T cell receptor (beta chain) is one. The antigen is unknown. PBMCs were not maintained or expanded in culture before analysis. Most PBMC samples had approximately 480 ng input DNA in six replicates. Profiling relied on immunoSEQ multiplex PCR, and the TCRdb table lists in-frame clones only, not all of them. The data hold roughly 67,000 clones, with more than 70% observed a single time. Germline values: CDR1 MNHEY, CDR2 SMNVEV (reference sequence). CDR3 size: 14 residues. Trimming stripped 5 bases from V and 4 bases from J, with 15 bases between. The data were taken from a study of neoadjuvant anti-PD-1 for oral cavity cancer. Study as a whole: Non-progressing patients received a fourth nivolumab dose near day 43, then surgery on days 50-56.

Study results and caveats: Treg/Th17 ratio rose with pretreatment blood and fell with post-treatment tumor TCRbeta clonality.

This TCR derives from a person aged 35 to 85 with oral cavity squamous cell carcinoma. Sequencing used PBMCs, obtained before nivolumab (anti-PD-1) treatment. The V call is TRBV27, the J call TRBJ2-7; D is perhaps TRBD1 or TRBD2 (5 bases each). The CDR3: CASSITGPRYEQYF. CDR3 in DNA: TGTGCCAGCAGTATAACGGGACCTAGGTACGAGCAGTACTTC.